A selection of T cell receptor beta chains follows, all from one sample in a study of regulatory T cells in long-lasting Graves disease. TCRdb reprocessed the multiplex PCR reads with MiXCR, giving one entry per CDR3 protein. The sample records roughly 300,000 distinct CDR3 sequences, around 19% being singletons. Specimen: peripheral blood mononuclear cells (PBMCs), collected when the disease was refractory, from a patient treated with antithyroid drugs. These TCRs come from a female donor with Graves disease. Each CDR3 is given with its conserved first and last residue. D genes are given only for firm matches. Clone size appears in some rows only: once, few, many, or a class for an expanded clone.

d_gene: TRBD2
j_gene: TRBJ2-1
abundance: few
v_gene: TRBV12-3/TRBV12-4
CDR3nt: TGTGCCAGCAGTTTGGGTAGCGGGGTGCAGTTCTTC
CDR3aa: CASSLGSGVQFF

d_gene: -
j_gene: TRBJ1-1
abundance: many
v_gene: TRBV27
CDR3nt: TGTGCCAGCAGTAAGGTTATAGCGTACACTGAAGCTTTCTTT
CDR3aa: CASSKVIAYTEAFF

d_gene: TRBD1
j_gene: TRBJ1-2
abundance: few
v_gene: TRBV6-1
CDR3nt: TGTGCCAGCAGACCCGGGACAGGGGCTAACTATGGCTACACCTTC
CDR3aa: CASRPGTGANYGYTF

d_gene: TRBD1
j_gene: TRBJ1-2
abundance: -
v_gene: TRBV18
CDR3nt: TGTGCCAGCTCACCGGGCCTACAGGGGAGCGGCTACACCTTC
CDR3aa: CASSPGLQGSGYTF

d_gene: -
j_gene: TRBJ2-2
abundance: -
v_gene: TRBV6-9
CDR3nt: TGTGCCAGCAGTTTCAACTGGCGGACCGGGGAGCTGTTTTTT
CDR3aa: CASSFNWRTGELFF

d_gene: -
j_gene: TRBJ1-2
abundance: few
v_gene: TRBV10-2
CDR3nt: TGCGCCAGCAGTGGGAACAGGGTCGGGAATGGCTACACCTTC
CDR3aa: CASSGNRVGNGYTF

d_gene: -
j_gene: TRBJ1-4
abundance: many
v_gene: TRBV2
CDR3nt: TGTGCCAGCACCCCCTCCCCCGGGACAACCCACTGGGGGAATGAAAAACTGTTTTTT
CDR3aa: CASTPSPGTTHWGNEKLFF

d_gene: -
j_gene: TRBJ1-5
abundance: many
v_gene: TRBV24-1
CDR3nt: TGTGCCACCAGTGATGGTCCGGGCAATCAGCCCCAGCATTTT
CDR3aa: CATSDGPGNQPQHF

d_gene: -
j_gene: TRBJ2-7
abundance: many
v_gene: TRBV20-1
CDR3nt: TGCAGTGCTAGAAGGACCATCTCCTACGAGCAGTACTTC
CDR3aa: CSARRTISYEQYF

d_gene: -
j_gene: TRBJ2-2
abundance: many
v_gene: TRBV6-5
CDR3nt: TGTGCCAGCAGTTACTCGATGGGGGAGCTGTTTTTT
CDR3aa: CASSYSMGELFF

d_gene: -
j_gene: TRBJ2-7
abundance: -
v_gene: TRBV29-1
CDR3nt: TGCAGCGTCCGGGGACAAAGCTCCTACGAGCAGTACTTC
CDR3aa: CSVRGQSSYEQYF

d_gene: -
j_gene: TRBJ2-5
abundance: many
v_gene: TRBV2
CDR3nt: TGTGCCAGCAGTAACACCCCGGAGACCCAGTACTTC
CDR3aa: CASSNTPETQYF

d_gene: TRBD1
j_gene: TRBJ1-5
abundance: few
v_gene: TRBV7-9
CDR3nt: TGTGCCAGCAGCTTAGAGACAGGGGGCTTCAATCAGCCCCAGCATTTT
CDR3aa: CASSLETGGFNQPQHF

d_gene: TRBD1
j_gene: TRBJ1-1
abundance: many
v_gene: TRBV19
CDR3nt: TGTGCCAGTAGATATCACAGGGGTTCTGAAGCTTTCTTT
CDR3aa: CASRYHRGSEAFF

d_gene: TRBD2
j_gene: TRBJ2-7
abundance: few
v_gene: TRBV7-9
CDR3nt: TGTGCCAGCAGCCAGGGACTAGCGGGAGAACCCTACGAGCAGTACTTC
CDR3aa: CASSQGLAGEPYEQYF

d_gene: -
j_gene: TRBJ2-5
abundance: -
v_gene: TRBV7-9
CDR3nt: TGTGCCAGCAGCTTATTAGGACTAAGGAAGGAGACCCAGTACTTC
CDR3aa: CASSLLGLRKETQYF

d_gene: -
j_gene: TRBJ1-1
abundance: few
v_gene: TRBV19
CDR3nt: TGTGCCAGTAGCCTCGGTTCGGGGGCTGAAGCTTTCTTT
CDR3aa: CASSLGSGAEAFF

d_gene: TRBD2
j_gene: TRBJ2-5
abundance: -
v_gene: TRBV5-1
CDR3nt: TGCGCCAGCAGGCCTAGCGGGGGATACCAAGAGACCCAGTACTTC
CDR3aa: CASRPSGGYQETQYF

d_gene: TRBD2
j_gene: TRBJ2-6
abundance: many
v_gene: TRBV6-2/TRBV6-3
CDR3nt: TGTGCCAGCAGTTACCCCGGGGGGGGGAAGAAGGGGGTTAGGGCCAACGTCCTGACTTTC
CDR3aa: CASSYPGGGKKGVRANVLTF

d_gene: -
j_gene: TRBJ2-7
abundance: -
v_gene: TRBV4-1
CDR3nt: TGCGCCAGCAGCCAAGCCGGGACAACCTACGAGCAGTACTTC
CDR3aa: CASSQAGTTYEQYF

d_gene: -
j_gene: TRBJ1-2
abundance: -
v_gene: TRBV6-2/TRBV6-3
CDR3nt: TGTGCCAGCAGTTACCTCACAGGGACGGGCTACACCTTC
CDR3aa: CASSYLTGTGYTF

d_gene: TRBD2
j_gene: TRBJ2-7
abundance: many
v_gene: TRBV11-2
CDR3nt: TGTGCCAGCAGCTTCATCCGGACTAGACCCTACGAGCAGTACTTC
CDR3aa: CASSFIRTRPYEQYF

d_gene: TRBD2
j_gene: TRBJ2-7
abundance: few
v_gene: TRBV7-9
CDR3nt: TGTGCCAGCAGCAGGGACTCCGGGAGGGGTTACGAGCAGTACTTC
CDR3aa: CASSRDSGRGYEQYF

d_gene: -
j_gene: TRBJ1-6
abundance: many
v_gene: TRBV6-2/TRBV6-3
CDR3nt: TGTGCCAGCAGTCGGCGGGAATGGAATTCACCCCTCCACTTT
CDR3aa: CASSRREWNSPLHF

d_gene: -
j_gene: TRBJ2-2
abundance: few
v_gene: TRBV5-1
CDR3nt: TGCGCCAGCGCACAGGGTGGGAACACCGGGGAGCTGTTTTTT
CDR3aa: CASAQGGNTGELFF

d_gene: -
j_gene: TRBJ2-2
abundance: -
v_gene: TRBV5-1
CDR3nt: TGCGCCAGCAGCTTGGCCGGGACCCTACCGGGCCGGGAGCTGTTTTTT
CDR3aa: CASSLAGTLPGRELFF

d_gene: TRBD1
j_gene: TRBJ1-6
abundance: -
v_gene: TRBV9
CDR3nt: TGTGCCAGCAGCGTAGCTACGGGGACAGGAGCTAATTCACCCCTCCACTTT
CDR3aa: CASSVATGTGANSPLHF

d_gene: TRBD1
j_gene: TRBJ1-5
abundance: many
v_gene: TRBV7-8
CDR3nt: TGTGCCAGCAGCCCTGACAGGGCTTATAGCAATCAGCCCCAGCATTTT
CDR3aa: CASSPDRAYSNQPQHF

d_gene: TRBD1
j_gene: TRBJ2-7
abundance: many
v_gene: TRBV6-2/TRBV6-3
CDR3nt: TGTGCCAGCAGTTACACTGGGACAGTATATTCCTACGAGCAGTACTTC
CDR3aa: CASSYTGTVYSYEQYF

d_gene: -
j_gene: TRBJ2-1
abundance: few
v_gene: TRBV10-3
CDR3nt: TGTGCCATCGGGACCGGGCCAGACCGAGGCAATGAGCAGTTCTTC
CDR3aa: CAIGTGPDRGNEQFF

d_gene: -
j_gene: TRBJ1-1
abundance: many
v_gene: TRBV6-1
CDR3nt: TGTGCCAGCAGCCCACCCGGGACAAGGAACACTGAAGCTTTCTTT
CDR3aa: CASSPPGTRNTEAFF

d_gene: -
j_gene: TRBJ1-1
abundance: many
v_gene: TRBV12-3/TRBV12-4
CDR3nt: TGCGCCAGCAGCCAATCATCAGGCAACACTGAAGCTTTCTTT
CDR3aa: CASSQSSGNTEAFF

d_gene: -
j_gene: TRBJ1-1
abundance: -
v_gene: TRBV12-3/TRBV12-4
CDR3nt: TGTGCCAGCAGCCTTCTGGACGTAAACACTGAAGCTTTCTTT
CDR3aa: CASSLLDVNTEAFF

d_gene: -
j_gene: TRBJ2-6
abundance: -
v_gene: TRBV9
CDR3nt: TGTGCCAGCAGCCCTAAAGATAGGGGCGTTGCTACCTCTGGGGCCAACGTCCTGACTTTC
CDR3aa: CASSPKDRGVATSGANVLTF

d_gene: -
j_gene: TRBJ1-1
abundance: -
v_gene: TRBV9
CDR3nt: TGTGCCAGCAGCGTAGATGGAGGGTTTGTGACTGAAGCTTTCTTT
CDR3aa: CASSVDGGFVTEAFF

d_gene: -
j_gene: TRBJ2-6
abundance: many
v_gene: TRBV6-1
CDR3nt: TGTGCCACTTACTTTGGGTCCGGGGCCAACGTCCTGACTTTC
CDR3aa: CATYFGSGANVLTF

d_gene: -
j_gene: TRBJ1-3
abundance: few
v_gene: TRBV29-1
CDR3nt: TGCAGCGTTGATCCTACAGCCTCTGGAAACACCATATATTTT
CDR3aa: CSVDPTASGNTIYF

d_gene: TRBD1
j_gene: TRBJ1-2
abundance: -
v_gene: TRBV29-1
CDR3nt: TGCAGCGTTGAAGGGACAGGGAAAAAGCGGGGCTACACCTTC
CDR3aa: CSVEGTGKKRGYTF

d_gene: -
j_gene: TRBJ1-6
abundance: -
v_gene: TRBV20-1
CDR3nt: TGCAGTGCTAGGTCGGAGGGCGGGTATAATTCACCCCTCCACTTT
CDR3aa: CSARSEGGYNSPLHF

d_gene: -
j_gene: TRBJ2-2
abundance: -
v_gene: TRBV19
CDR3nt: TGTGCCACCTCGTTTCTGGGGGCCGGGGAGCTGTTTTTT
CDR3aa: CATSFLGAGELFF

d_gene: TRBD1
j_gene: TRBJ1-2
abundance: many
v_gene: TRBV2
CDR3nt: TGTGCCAGCACGGGACAGGGGGTGTTGTTGTCAAGCTACACCTTC
CDR3aa: CASTGQGVLLSSYTF

d_gene: TRBD1
j_gene: TRBJ1-5
abundance: few
v_gene: TRBV6-2/TRBV6-3
CDR3nt: TGTGCCAGCAGAAACAGGGGGATCGGTCAGCCTCAGCATTTT
CDR3aa: CASRNRGIGQPQHF

d_gene: TRBD1
j_gene: TRBJ1-1
abundance: -
v_gene: TRBV5-1
CDR3nt: TGCGCCAGCAGCTCACGGAGGGGGCAGAACACTGAAGCTTTCTTT
CDR3aa: CASSSRRGQNTEAFF

d_gene: -
j_gene: TRBJ1-1
abundance: -
v_gene: TRBV19
CDR3nt: TGTGCCAGTAGCCGAGGATCCGCGAACACTGAAGCTTTCTTT
CDR3aa: CASSRGSANTEAFF

d_gene: -
j_gene: TRBJ1-2
abundance: few
v_gene: TRBV13
CDR3nt: TGTGCCAGCAGCTTTGCACAGGACATGTGGGGCTACACCTTC
CDR3aa: CASSFAQDMWGYTF

d_gene: -
j_gene: TRBJ2-5
abundance: many
v_gene: TRBV12-3/TRBV12-4
CDR3nt: TGTGCCAGCAGTTTAAGGGCTAGCACAAAAGAGACCCAGTACTTC
CDR3aa: CASSLRASTKETQYF

d_gene: -
j_gene: TRBJ1-1
abundance: -
v_gene: TRBV19
CDR3nt: TGTGCCAGTAGTATAGAAGGGGGCACTGAAGCTTTCTTT
CDR3aa: CASSIEGGTEAFF

d_gene: -
j_gene: TRBJ1-5
abundance: many
v_gene: TRBV30
CDR3nt: TGTGCCTGGAGTGTAAACGGCAATCAGCCCCAGCATTTT
CDR3aa: CAWSVNGNQPQHF

d_gene: -
j_gene: TRBJ2-3
abundance: -
v_gene: TRBV6-2/TRBV6-3
CDR3nt: TGTGCCAGCAACGGAAGGACCCTCGGCACAGATACGCAGTATTTT
CDR3aa: CASNGRTLGTDTQYF

d_gene: -
j_gene: TRBJ1-5
abundance: many
v_gene: TRBV28
CDR3nt: TGTGCCAGCAGTGACCGGGACGGCAATCAGCCCCAGCATTTT
CDR3aa: CASSDRDGNQPQHF